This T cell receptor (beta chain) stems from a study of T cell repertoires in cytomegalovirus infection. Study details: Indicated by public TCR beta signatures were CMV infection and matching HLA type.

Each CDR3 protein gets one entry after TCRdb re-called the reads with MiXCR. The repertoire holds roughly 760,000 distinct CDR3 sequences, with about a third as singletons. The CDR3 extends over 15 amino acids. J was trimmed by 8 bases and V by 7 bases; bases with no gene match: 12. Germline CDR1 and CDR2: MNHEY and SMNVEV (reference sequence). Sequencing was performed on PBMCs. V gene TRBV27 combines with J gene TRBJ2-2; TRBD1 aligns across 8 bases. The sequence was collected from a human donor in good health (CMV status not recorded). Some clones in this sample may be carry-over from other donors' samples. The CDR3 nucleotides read TGTGCCAGCAAAGCCCGGGACAGGCCTTTGGGGGAGCTGTTTTTT. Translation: CASKARDRPLGELFF.